This is a list of T cell receptor beta chains from one sample in a study of molecular identifiers for immune sequencing clone quantification. A single record per CDR3 protein comes from TCRdb applying MiXCR to the PCR reads. The data show more than 450,000 distinct CDR3 sequences, 25% seen once. The sequencing input was naive CD8+ T cells from blood, with Jurkat cell RNA spiked in. The receptor set was obtained from a human donor in good health. Some libraries in this study had Jurkat cell RNA spiked in. Both conserved end residues are part of each CDR3. The D gene is left open where the match is weak. Clone size appears in some rows only: once, few, many, or a class for an expanded clone.

v_gene: TRBV6-2/TRBV6-3; j_gene: TRBJ2-3; abundance: .; d_gene: .; len: 15; CDR3aa: CASSPALGVPDTQYF; CDR3nt: TGTGCCAGCAGCCCCGCTCTGGGGGTCCCAGATACGCAGTATTTT
v_gene: TRBV27; j_gene: TRBJ2-1; abundance: many; d_gene: .; len: 13; CDR3aa: CASSLAPYNEQFF; CDR3nt: TGTGCCAGCAGTCTAGCGCCGTACAATGAGCAGTTCTTC
v_gene: TRBV27; j_gene: TRBJ2-7; abundance: .; d_gene: .; len: 14; CDR3aa: CASSLLGLAYEQYF; CDR3nt: TGTGCCAGCAGTTTATTAGGCCTAGCGTACGAGCAGTACTTC
v_gene: TRBV12-3/TRBV12-4; j_gene: TRBJ1-1; abundance: few; d_gene: .; len: 13; CDR3aa: CANSLELNTEAFF; CDR3nt: TGTGCCAACAGTTTGGAACTGAACACTGAAGCTTTCTTT
v_gene: TRBV7-9; j_gene: TRBJ1-1; abundance: few; d_gene: .; len: 13; CDR3aa: CASSWGLGTEAFF; CDR3nt: TGTGCCAGCAGCTGGGGGCTGGGAACTGAAGCTTTCTTT
v_gene: TRBV6-4; j_gene: TRBJ1-1; abundance: many; d_gene: .; len: 14; CDR3aa: CASSDSNKNTEAFF; CDR3nt: TGTGCCAGCAGTGACTCGAACAAGAACACTGAAGCTTTCTTT
v_gene: TRBV14; j_gene: TRBJ1-2; abundance: few; d_gene: .; len: 15; CDR3aa: CASSPVPGLNYGYTF; CDR3nt: TGTGCCAGCAGCCCCGTGCCGGGGTTAAACTATGGCTACACCTTC
v_gene: TRBV28; j_gene: TRBJ2-7; abundance: few; d_gene: .; len: 16; CDR3aa: CASNTIRVRDPYEQYF; CDR3nt: TGTGCCAGCAATACAATTAGGGTGCGGGACCCGTACGAGCAGTACTTC
v_gene: TRBV7-6; j_gene: TRBJ2-7; abundance: few; d_gene: TRBD1; len: 15; CDR3aa: CASSSRTGDFYEQYF; CDR3nt: TGTGCCAGCAGTTCCCGGACAGGGGACTTCTACGAGCAGTACTTC
v_gene: TRBV6-2/TRBV6-3; j_gene: TRBJ2-5; abundance: .; d_gene: .; len: 13; CDR3aa: CASAETGLGTQYF; CDR3nt: TGTGCCAGCGCTGAGACAGGCCTCGGGACCCAGTACTTC
v_gene: TRBV27; j_gene: TRBJ2-2; abundance: .; d_gene: TRBD1; len: 17; CDR3aa: CASSLLPGQGNTGELFF; CDR3nt: TGTGCCAGCAGTTTATTACCGGGACAGGGGAACACCGGGGAGCTGTTTTTT
v_gene: TRBV13; j_gene: TRBJ1-1; abundance: few; d_gene: .; len: 15; CDR3aa: CASSLKGILNTEAFF; CDR3nt: TGTGCCAGCAGCTTAAAGGGCATACTGAACACTGAAGCTTTCTTT
v_gene: TRBV20-1; j_gene: TRBJ2-1; abundance: .; d_gene: .; len: 15; CDR3aa: CSARHIRTATGEQFF; CDR3nt: TGCAGTGCTAGACACATAAGGACGGCTACGGGTGAGCAGTTCTTC
v_gene: TRBV5-1; j_gene: TRBJ2-7; abundance: .; d_gene: TRBD2; len: 15; CDR3aa: CASSLGPAGFYEQYF; CDR3nt: TGCGCCAGCAGCTTGGGGCCAGCGGGGTTCTACGAGCAGTACTTC
v_gene: TRBV7-6; j_gene: TRBJ1-1; abundance: many; d_gene: .; len: 14; CDR3aa: CASSLVGANTEAFF; CDR3nt: TGTGCCAGCAGCTTAGTGGGGGCTAACACTGAAGCTTTCTTT
v_gene: TRBV28; j_gene: TRBJ1-1; abundance: few; d_gene: TRBD1; len: 16; CDR3aa: CASSLSLTGVNTEAFF; CDR3nt: TGTGCCAGCAGTTTGTCTCTAACAGGGGTGAACACTGAAGCTTTCTTT
v_gene: TRBV4-1; j_gene: TRBJ1-1; abundance: .; d_gene: .; len: 15; CDR3aa: CASSQVLGSNTEAFF; CDR3nt: TGCGCCAGCAGCCAAGTTCTGGGATCGAACACTGAAGCTTTCTTT
v_gene: TRBV7-2; j_gene: TRBJ1-5; abundance: .; d_gene: .; len: 15; CDR3aa: CARSLSGSPAPPPPF; CDR3nt: TGTGCCCGCAGCTTATCAGGCAGTCCTGCTCCGCCCCCGCCTTTT
v_gene: TRBV4-1; j_gene: TRBJ2-5; abundance: .; d_gene: .; len: 15; CDR3aa: CASSHLENLQETQYF; CDR3nt: TGCGCCAGCAGCCACCTGGAAAACCTACAAGAGACCCAGTACTTC
v_gene: TRBV9; j_gene: TRBJ2-1; abundance: .; d_gene: TRBD2; len: 15; CDR3aa: CASSSPGRGYNEQFF; CDR3nt: TGTGCCAGCAGCTCCCCTGGGCGGGGGTACAATGAGCAGTTCTTC
v_gene: TRBV5-3; j_gene: TRBJ2-1; abundance: .; d_gene: .; len: 15; CDR3aa: CASSRREGAYNEQFF; CDR3nt: TGTGCCAGCAGCCGGAGGGAGGGGGCCTACAATGAGCAGTTCTTC
v_gene: TRBV28; j_gene: TRBJ1-2; abundance: .; d_gene: .; len: 14; CDR3aa: CASSLPTSNYGYTF; CDR3nt: TGTGCCAGCAGTTTACCCACCTCTAACTATGGCTACACCTTC
v_gene: TRBV5-3; j_gene: TRBJ1-4; abundance: .; d_gene: .; len: 14; CDR3aa: CASSFPRASEKLFF; CDR3nt: TGTGCCAGCAGCTTCCCCAGGGCTAGTGAAAAACTGTTTTTT
v_gene: TRBV6-5; j_gene: TRBJ2-1; abundance: many; d_gene: .; len: 11; CDR3aa: CASSLGREQFF; CDR3nt: TGTGCCAGCAGTTTGGGTAGGGAGCAGTTCTTC
v_gene: TRBV20-1; j_gene: TRBJ2-1; abundance: few; d_gene: TRBD2; len: 15; CDR3aa: CSARWGGRRVDEQFF; CDR3nt: TGCAGTGCCAGGTGGGGCGGGAGGCGTGTGGATGAGCAGTTCTTC
v_gene: TRBV7-2; j_gene: TRBJ2-2; abundance: many; d_gene: .; len: 14; CDR3aa: CASSWDAGIGGLFF; CDR3nt: TGTGCCAGCAGCTGGGACGCCGGGATTGGGGGGCTGTTTTTT
v_gene: TRBV4-3; j_gene: TRBJ1-1; abundance: few; d_gene: .; len: 14; CDR3aa: CASSQVGTEAEAFF; CDR3nt: TGCGCCAGCAGCCAAGTGGGGACGGAGGCTGAAGCTTTCTTT
v_gene: TRBV28; j_gene: TRBJ2-7; abundance: many; d_gene: .; len: 13; CDR3aa: CASRMDRPYEQYF; CDR3nt: TGTGCCAGCAGGATGGACAGACCCTACGAGCAGTACTTC
v_gene: TRBV11-1; j_gene: TRBJ2-7; abundance: few; d_gene: TRBD2; len: 14; CDR3aa: CASSFASGFYEQYF; CDR3nt: TGTGCCAGCAGCTTTGCTAGCGGATTCTACGAGCAGTACTTC
v_gene: TRBV27; j_gene: TRBJ2-5; abundance: .; d_gene: TRBD2; len: 17; CDR3aa: CASSPQYPTSGGETQYF; CDR3nt: TGTGCCAGCAGTCCTCAGTACCCGACTAGCGGGGGCGAGACCCAGTACTTC
v_gene: TRBV4-3; j_gene: TRBJ2-7; abundance: many; d_gene: TRBD2; len: 17; CDR3aa: CASSQDWLAGGTYEQYF; CDR3nt: TGCGCCAGCAGCCAAGATTGGCTAGCGGGAGGAACCTACGAGCAGTACTTC
v_gene: TRBV12-5; j_gene: TRBJ2-7; abundance: many; d_gene: .; len: 14; CDR3aa: CASGLQGPAREQYF; CDR3nt: TGTGCTAGTGGTTTGCAGGGCCCGGCGAGGGAGCAGTACTTC
v_gene: TRBV29-1; j_gene: TRBJ1-3; abundance: many; d_gene: .; len: 11; CDR3aa: CSVEAGNTIYF; CDR3nt: TGCAGCGTTGAAGCTGGAAACACCATATATTTT
v_gene: TRBV7-6; j_gene: TRBJ2-5; abundance: few; d_gene: TRBD1; len: 17; CDR3aa: CASSHPSLGQAPQTQYF; CDR3nt: TGTGCCAGCAGCCATCCCTCCCTAGGACAGGCTCCTCAGACCCAGTACTTC
v_gene: TRBV5-1; j_gene: TRBJ2-3; abundance: few; d_gene: .; len: 15; CDR3aa: CASRVGGPGTDTQYF; CDR3nt: TGCGCCAGCAGGGTAGGAGGGCCTGGCACAGATACGCAGTATTTT
v_gene: TRBV24-1; j_gene: TRBJ2-5; abundance: .; d_gene: .; len: 13; CDR3aa: CATSETGEETQYF; CDR3nt: TGTGCCACCAGTGAGACAGGAGAAGAGACCCAGTACTTC
v_gene: TRBV12-3/TRBV12-4; j_gene: TRBJ2-7; abundance: .; d_gene: TRBD1; len: 16; CDR3aa: CASSNHPGQGVGEQYF; CDR3nt: TGTGCCAGCAGTAACCACCCGGGACAGGGTGTAGGCGAGCAGTACTTC